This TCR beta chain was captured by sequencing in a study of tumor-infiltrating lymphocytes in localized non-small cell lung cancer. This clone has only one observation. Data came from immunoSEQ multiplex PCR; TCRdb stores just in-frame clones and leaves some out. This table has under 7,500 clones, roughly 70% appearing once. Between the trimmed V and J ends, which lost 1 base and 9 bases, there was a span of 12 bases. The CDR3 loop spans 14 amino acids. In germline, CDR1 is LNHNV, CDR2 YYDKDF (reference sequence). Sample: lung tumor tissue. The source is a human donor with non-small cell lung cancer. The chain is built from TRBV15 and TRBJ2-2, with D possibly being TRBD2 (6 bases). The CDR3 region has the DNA TGTGCCACCAGCAGAGGCCTAGCGATGAGGGAGCTGTTTTTT. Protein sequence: CATSRGLAMRELFF.